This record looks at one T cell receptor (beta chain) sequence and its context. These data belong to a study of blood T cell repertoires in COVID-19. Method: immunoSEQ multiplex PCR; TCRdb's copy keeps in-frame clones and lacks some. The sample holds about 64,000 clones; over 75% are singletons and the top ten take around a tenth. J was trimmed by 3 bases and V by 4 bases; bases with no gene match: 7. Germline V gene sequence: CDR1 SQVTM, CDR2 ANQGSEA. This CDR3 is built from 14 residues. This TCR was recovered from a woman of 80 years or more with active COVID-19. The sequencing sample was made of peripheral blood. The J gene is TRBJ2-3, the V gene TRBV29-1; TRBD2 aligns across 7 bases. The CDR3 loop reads CSVARGSPTDTQYF. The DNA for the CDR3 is TGCAGCGTTGCGCGGGGGAGCCCGACAGATACGCAGTATTTT.